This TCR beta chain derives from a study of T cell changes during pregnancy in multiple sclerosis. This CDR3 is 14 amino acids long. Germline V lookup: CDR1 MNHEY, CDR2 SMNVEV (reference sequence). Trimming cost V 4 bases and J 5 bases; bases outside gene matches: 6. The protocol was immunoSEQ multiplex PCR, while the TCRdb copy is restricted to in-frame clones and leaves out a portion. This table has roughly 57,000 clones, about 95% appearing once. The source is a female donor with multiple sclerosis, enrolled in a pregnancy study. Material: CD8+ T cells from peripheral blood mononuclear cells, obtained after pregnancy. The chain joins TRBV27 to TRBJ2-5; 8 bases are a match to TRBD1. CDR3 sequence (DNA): TGTGCCAGCAGTTACCAGGGGGCCGGGGAGACCCAGTACTTC. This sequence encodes CASSYQGAGETQYF.